This T cell receptor (beta chain) was identified during a study of technical replicates of blood from four donors. CDR1 and CDR2 (germline): SGHNT, YYREEE (reference sequence). V gave up 4 bases and J gave up 3 bases; unmatched junction bases: 8. The CDR3 covers 17 residues. TCRdb's copy holds only in-frame clones and misses some; the assay was immunoSEQ multiplex PCR. Found here are 70,000 or so clones, approximately 89% of them singletons; the top ten hold less than 5%. Sequenced sample: PBMCs. The chain carries TRBV5-4 and TRBJ2-6; 9 bases agree with TRBD1. This receptor was obtained from a human donor in good health. Some clones in this sample may be carry-over from other donors' samples. The CDR3 loop reads CASSPKQGADGANVLTF. CDR3 nucleotides: TGTGCCAGCAGCCCCAAACAGGGGGCGGATGGGGCCAACGTCCTGACTTTC.